The sequence of this TCR beta chain was determined in a study of OX40 agonist ivuxolimab in advanced cancers. Only in-frame clones appear in the TCRdb table, and some are missing; sequencing was by immunoSEQ multiplex PCR. The table shows tens of thousands of clones, with around 90% occurring only once. Source: CD4+ or CD8+ T cells sorted from blood, taken in a trial of the OX40 agonist ivuxolimab. This receptor was taken from an adult with an advanced solid tumor such as melanoma, head and neck, liver or kidney cancer.

The CDR3 protein is CASAYEGDQPQHF. The CDR3 DNA sequence: TGTGCCAGCGCCTATGAGGGGGATCAGCCCCAGCATTTT. V is TRBV7-9 and J is TRBJ1-5; D is possibly TRBD1 (6 bases). V was cut by 8 bases and J by 5 bases, with 13 bases left in between. This CDR3 has 13 residues. The germline gives CDR1 SEHNR, CDR2 FQNEAQ (reference sequence).